Sequencing of this T cell receptor beta chain was carried out in a study of blood T cell repertoires in COVID-19. The germline V gene has CDR1 ENHRY and CDR2 SYGVKD. The CDR3 extends over 16 amino acids. V lost 0 bases and J lost 2; bases outside the gene matches: 1. This clone was picked up a small number of times. Using immunoSEQ multiplex PCR, the repertoire was profiled, and TCRdb retains in-frame clones only, with some absent. Among roughly 250,000 clones listed, over 75% were seen once. The sequenced material came from peripheral blood. The clonotype comes from a human donor in a cohort sampled during active COVID-19. The chain couples TRBV10-3 to TRBJ2-1, with 10 bases that match TRBD2. The CDR3: CAISESLAGAYNEQFF. Written as DNA, the CDR3 is TGTGCCATCAGTGAGTCTCTAGCGGGGGCCTACAATGAGCAGTTCTTC.